The 25 T cell receptor beta chains below all came from one sample that was sequenced in a study of T cell responses to AZD1222 COVID-19 vaccine. Libraries were prepared by immunoSEQ multiplex PCR; TCRdb keeps only in-frame clonotypes and omits some of them. This sample has 200,000 or so clones, with approximately 95% found just once. The sample consisted of peripheral blood, taken 28 days after the second AZD1222 dose. The receptor source for this set is an adult who received the AZD1222 COVID-19 vaccine.

The gene calls are TRBV3-1 (or the pseudogene TRBV3-2) and TRBJ1-6; D not resolved. The germline V gene has CDR1 LGHDT and CDR2 YNNKEL (reference sequence). Trimming removed 1 base from V and 7 bases from J, with 8 bases in between. The CDR3 loop spans 14 amino acids. CDR3 residues: CASSQGLQNSPLHF. The CDR3 nucleotides read TGTGCCAGCAGCCAAGGCCTACAGAATTCACCCCTCCACTTT.

This clone was observed a handful of times. The chain combines TRBV28 with TRBJ2-7; the D is unclear. Germline-derived CDR1 and CDR2 are MDHEN and SYDVKM. CDR3 size: 12 residues. The V gene lost 8 bases and the J gene lost 5 bases, with 13 bases spanning the gap. CDR3 in DNA: TGTGCCAGCTCACCCAGCCAGGACGAGCAGTACTTC. Residues: CASSPSQDEQYF. Full variable domain (rest looked up from reference TRBV28 and TRBJ2-7): DVKVTQSSRYLVKRTGEKVFLECVQDMDHENMFWYRQDPGLGLRLIYFSYDVKMKEKGDIPEGYSVSREKKERFSLILESASTNQTSMYLCASSPSQDEQYFGPGTRLTVT.

V is TRBV4-1 and J is TRBJ2-7; 8 bases are shared with TRBD1. V shed 1 base, J shed 2 bases, and the junction held 4 bases outside the gene matches. CDR1 and CDR2 from the germline V gene are MGHRA and YSYEKL. The CDR3 totals 15 residues. The CDR3 spells CASSQGTRGPYEQYF. CDR3 sequence (DNA): TGCGCCAGCAGCCAAGGGACCAGGGGGCCCTACGAGCAGTACTTC.

The chain couples TRBV5-4 to TRBJ2-7; TRBD1 or TRBD2 may be the D gene (6 bases each). V was pared by 4 bases and J by 7 bases, with 18 bases between. This CDR3 is 14 amino acids long. CDR1 SGHNT and CDR2 YYREEE come from the germline V gene (reference sequence). CDR3 residues: CASSKGGSTGEQYF. CDR3 nucleotide sequence: TGTGCCAGCAGCAAAGGGGGGTCTACTGGGGAGCAGTACTTC.

The chain is built from TRBV6-5 and TRBJ1-6; D may be TRBD1 (5 bases). Germline lookup yields CDR1 MNHEY and CDR2 SVGAGI. Trimming removed 8 bases from V and 8 bases from J, with 16 bases in between. This CDR3 is 14 amino acids long. CDR3 nucleotide sequence: TGTGCCAGCGGGGCGGAGGGCCACTATTCACCCCTCCACTTT. It specifies CASGAEGHYSPLHF.

J is TRBJ1-5 and V is TRBV11-2; 8 bases are shared with TRBD1. The CDR3 has 14 amino acids. J lost 7 bases, V lost 5 bases, and 7 bases had no gene match. Germline V lookup: CDR1 SGHAT, CDR2 FQNNGV. The CDR3 nucleotides are TGTGCCAGCAGCCCCGCCAGGGGGCTCCAGCCCCAGCATTTT. Translated, it gives CASSPARGLQPQHF.

This clone was seen a few times. The V and J genes are TRBV5-4 and TRBJ2-3; D remains unclear. Looked up from germline, CDR1 is SGHNT and CDR2 is YYREEE (reference sequence). The germline V and J ends were trimmed by 3 bases and 0 bases, with 2 bases remaining between them. The CDR3 consists of 12 residues. CDR3: CASSYSTDTQYF. The DNA for the CDR3 is TGTGCCAGCAGCTACAGCACAGATACGCAGTATTTT.

The chain is built from TRBV6-5 and TRBJ1-1, with 7 bases fitting TRBD1. This CDR3 comprises 14 residues. Germline CDR1 is MNHEY and CDR2 is SVGAGI. V trimming: 6 bases; J trimming: 6 bases; junction bases outside the gene matches: 10. CDR3 nucleotides: TGTGCCAGCAGACTCGACAGGGTTTCTTCTGAAGCTTTCTTT. Its protein product is CASRLDRVSSEAFF.

This sequence joins TRBV7-8 and TRBJ1-1; D is perhaps TRBD1 (5 bases). CDR1 is SGHVS, CDR2 FQNEAQ, per germline. V gave up 7 bases and J gave up 1 base, with 19 bases separating them. The CDR3 length is 16 residues. In nucleotides, the CDR3 is TGTGCCAGCACCGGGTGGGGGGAACCAGGGAACACTGAAGCTTTCTTT. Translation: CASTGWGEPGNTEAFF.

The rearrangement links TRBV27 to TRBJ2-7; TRBD1 agrees at 7 bases. J gave up 2 bases and V 4 bases, and 5 bases lay outside the gene matches. The germline V gene encodes CDR1 MNHEY and CDR2 SMNVEV (reference sequence). This CDR3 comprises 14 residues. The CDR3 DNA reads as TGTGCCAGCAGTTACAGGGGAAGCGCCTACGAGCAGTACTTC. Encoded protein: CASSYRGSAYEQYF.

The chain combines TRBV7-3 with TRBJ2-2, with D perhaps TRBD2 (6 bases). The CDR3 has 16 amino acids. V lost 2 bases and J lost 0, with 10 bases in between. In germline, CDR1 is SGHTA, CDR2 FQGTGA. CDR3: CASSLRAGPNTGELFF. The CDR3 DNA is TGTGCCAGCAGCTTACGGGCGGGGCCGAACACCGGGGAGCTGTTTTTT. Looking up the rest from reference TRBV7-3 and TRBJ2-2 gives the full variable domain: GAGVSQTPSNKVTEKGKYVELRCDPISGHTALYWYRQSLGQGPEFLIYFQGTGAADDSGLPNDRFFAVRPEGSVSTLKIQRTERGDSAVYLCASSLRAGPNTGELFFGEGSRLTVL.

The chain joins TRBV7-8 to TRBJ2-7; 7 bases line up with TRBD2. The trim removed 5 bases at V and 2 bases at J, leaving 6 bases unmatched. Per the germline V gene, CDR1 is SGHVS and CDR2 is FQNEAQ. The CDR3 spans 14 residues. DNA for the CDR3: TGTGCCAGCAGCGACGGCGGGGGACCCTACGAGCAGTACTTC. Protein product: CASSDGGGPYEQYF.

In this sample, this clone turned up a few times. The chain uses TRBV19 and TRBJ2-5; D is possibly TRBD2 (6 bases). CDR1 is LNHDA, CDR2 SQIVND, per germline (reference sequence). The CDR3 covers 14 residues. The V and J ends lost 7 bases and 5 bases respectively, with 17 bases between them. This chain's CDR3 is CASKGDSGYETQYF. CDR3 DNA sequence: TGTGCCAGTAAAGGGGACTCAGGGTACGAGACCCAGTACTTC.

The gene calls are TRBV6-2 or TRBV6-3 and TRBJ1-1; perhaps TRBD1 as D (6 bases). From germline, CDR1 is MNHEY and CDR2 SVGEGT. The CDR3 has 15 residues. V was cut by 5 bases and J by 1 base, with 14 bases left in between. The CDR3: CASSKTGPKNTEAFF. In nucleotides, the CDR3 is TGTGCCAGCAGTAAAACAGGGCCCAAGAACACTGAAGCTTTCTTT.

The chain uses TRBV6-5 and TRBJ1-6; D call uncertain. The CDR3 spans 13 residues. Trimming took off 5 bases at V and 11 bases at J, with 13 bases between the two ends. The germline CDR1 and CDR2 sequences are MNHEY and SVGAGI. CDR3 amino acids: CASSPLLLTPLHF. The DNA of the CDR3 is TGTGCCAGCAGTCCGCTATTGCTGACACCCCTCCACTTT.

The V and J genes are TRBV19 and TRBJ1-2; tentative D call: TRBD1 (5 bases). V was shortened by 6 bases and J by 0 bases, with 14 bases between the two germline ends. Germline values: CDR1 LNHDA, CDR2 SQIVND (reference sequence). The CDR3 is 15 amino acids. The CDR3: CASSKVDTANYGYTF. The CDR3 nucleotides read TGTGCCAGTAGCAAAGTGGACACGGCTAACTATGGCTACACCTTC.

This rearrangement joins TRBV6-5 to TRBJ2-7; possibly TRBD2 for D (5 bases). The germline V and J ends were trimmed by 7 bases and 6 bases, with 22 bases remaining between them. In germline, CDR1 is MNHEY, CDR2 SVGAGI. CDR3 length: 15 amino acids. This CDR3 reads CASKGAPPGIGEQYF. CDR3 DNA sequence: TGTGCCAGCAAAGGAGCTCCCCCGGGGATCGGCGAGCAGTACTTC.

The V and J genes are TRBV3-1 (or the pseudogene TRBV3-2) and TRBJ2-7; 8 nucleotides agree with TRBD1. Germline loops: CDR1 LGHDT, CDR2 YNNKEL (reference sequence). The CDR3 contains 15 residues. Germline trimming cut 4 bases from V and 5 bases from J; bases unmatched to any gene: 10. The CDR3 nucleotides read TGTGCCAGCAGCCGACAACGGACAGGGATACACGAGCAGTACTTC. Its translation is CASSRQRTGIHEQYF.

The genes are TRBV25-1 and TRBJ1-1; no firm D call. With 1 base removed from V and 3 bases from J, the gap between germline ends came to 9 bases. The CDR3 contains 14 residues. Germline CDR1 is MGHDK and CDR2 is SYGVNS. The DNA for the CDR3 is TGTGCCAGCAGTGAATCTCCAGACTACACTGAAGCTTTCTTT. This sequence encodes CASSESPDYTEAFF.

The chain joins TRBV7-9 to TRBJ2-1; a weak D match, TRBD1 (6 bases). Per the germline V gene, CDR1 is SEHNR and CDR2 is FQNEAQ (reference sequence). CDR3 length: 18 residues. Deletions cut 1 base from V and 2 bases from J, with 18 bases between. The CDR3 region is CASSLVSDGAGAYNEQFF. CDR3 coding DNA: TGTGCCAGCAGCTTAGTATCGGATGGGGCAGGGGCCTACAATGAGCAGTTCTTC.

The chain joins TRBV3-1 (or the pseudogene TRBV3-2) to TRBJ2-4; 7 nucleotides align to TRBD2. This CDR3 region has 13 residues. Germline V gene sequence: CDR1 LGHDT, CDR2 YNNKEL (reference sequence). V was clipped by 8 bases and J by 4 bases; unmatched bases: 5. CDR3 DNA sequence: TGTGCCAGCGGGGAGGGGTCTAAAAACATTCAGTACTTC. This sequence encodes CASGEGSKNIQYF.

The chain carries TRBV5-8 and TRBJ1-3; D is perhaps TRBD1 (6 bases). The CDR3 is 19 residues long. Trimming removed 0 bases at V and 0 bases at J, with 19 bases between. The V gene's germline CDR1 is SGHTS and CDR2 YDEGEE. Here the CDR3 reads CASSLEMGAGWNSGNTIYF. The CDR3 bases are TGTGCCAGCAGCTTGGAAATGGGGGCAGGATGGAACTCTGGAAACACCATATATTTT. Supplemented by reference TRBV5-8 and TRBJ1-3, the full variable domain reads EAGVTQSPTHLIKTRGQQATLRCSPISGHTSVYWYQQALGLGLQFLLWYDEGEERNRGNFPPRFSGRQFPNYSSELNVNALELEDSALYLCASSLEMGAGWNSGNTIYFGEGSWLTVV.

The chain has TRBV6-2 or TRBV6-3 and TRBJ2-5; unclear D gene. The CDR3 sequence is 13 residues long. Trimming removed 7 bases from V and 4 bases from J, with 13 bases in between. Germline V gives CDR1 MNHEY, CDR2 SVGEGT. As DNA, the CDR3 is TGTGCCAGCAACCCCGGGTTTGGAGAGACCCAGTACTTC. Its translation is CASNPGFGETQYF.

This sequence joins TRBV7-9 and TRBJ1-2; tentatively, D is TRBD1 (6 bases). CDR1 is SEHNR, CDR2 FQNEAQ, per germline (reference sequence). The ends were cut back, 0 bases at V and 2 bases at J, with 10 bases in the middle. This CDR3 region has 15 residues. The CDR3 sequence: CASSLAWTENYGYTF. The CDR3 DNA is TGTGCCAGCAGCTTAGCTTGGACAGAGAACTATGGCTACACCTTC.

This clone is a singleton in its sample. At one end, the junction sequence differs from germline, possibly due to a read error. V and J are TRBV18 and TRBJ2-5; TRBD1 aligns across 7 bases. Germline CDR1 KGHSH, CDR2 LQKENI. The CDR3 is 16 amino acids. The CDR3 DNA follows: TGTGCCAGCTCCCCACGACAGGGAATCGAACAAGAGACCCAGTACTTC. Its translation is CASSPRQGIEQETQYF.